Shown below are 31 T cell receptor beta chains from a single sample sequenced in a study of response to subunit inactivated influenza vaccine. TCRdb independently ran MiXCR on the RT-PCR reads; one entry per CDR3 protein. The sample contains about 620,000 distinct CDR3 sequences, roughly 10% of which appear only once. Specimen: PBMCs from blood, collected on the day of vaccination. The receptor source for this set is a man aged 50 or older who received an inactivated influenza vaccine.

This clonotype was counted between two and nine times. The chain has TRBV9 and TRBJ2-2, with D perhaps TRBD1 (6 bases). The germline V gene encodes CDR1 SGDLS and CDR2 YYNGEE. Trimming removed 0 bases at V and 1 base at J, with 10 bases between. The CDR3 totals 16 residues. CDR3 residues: CASSVAGTRNTGELFF. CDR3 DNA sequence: TGTGCCAGCAGCGTAGCTGGGACAAGGAACACCGGGGAGCTGTTTTTT.

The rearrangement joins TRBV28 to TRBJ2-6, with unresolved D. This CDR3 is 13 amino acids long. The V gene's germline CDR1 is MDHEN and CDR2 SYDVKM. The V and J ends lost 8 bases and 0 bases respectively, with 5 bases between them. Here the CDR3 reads CASHYSGANVLTF. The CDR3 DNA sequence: TGTGCCAGCCATTACTCTGGGGCCAACGTCCTGACTTTC.

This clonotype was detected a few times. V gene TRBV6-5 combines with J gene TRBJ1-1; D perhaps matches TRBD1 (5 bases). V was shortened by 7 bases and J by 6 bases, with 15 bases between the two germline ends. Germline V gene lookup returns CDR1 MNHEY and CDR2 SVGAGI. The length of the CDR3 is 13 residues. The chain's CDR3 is CASILGRGAEAFF. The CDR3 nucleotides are TGTGCCAGCATTCTCGGTAGGGGCGCTGAAGCTTTCTTT.

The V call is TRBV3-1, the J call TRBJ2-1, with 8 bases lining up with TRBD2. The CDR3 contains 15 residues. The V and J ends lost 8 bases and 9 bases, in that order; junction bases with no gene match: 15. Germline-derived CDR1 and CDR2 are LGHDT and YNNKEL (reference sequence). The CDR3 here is CASCKKGLGWGEQFF. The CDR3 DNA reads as TGTGCCAGCTGCAAAAAGGGACTAGGTTGGGGTGAGCAGTTCTTC.

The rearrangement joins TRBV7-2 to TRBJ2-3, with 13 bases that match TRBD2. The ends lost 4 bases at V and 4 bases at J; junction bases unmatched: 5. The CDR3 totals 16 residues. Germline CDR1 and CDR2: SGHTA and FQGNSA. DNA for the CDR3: TGTGCCAGCAGCTCCATCGGACTAGCGGGGGCAGATACGCAGTATTTT. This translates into CASSSIGLAGADTQYF.

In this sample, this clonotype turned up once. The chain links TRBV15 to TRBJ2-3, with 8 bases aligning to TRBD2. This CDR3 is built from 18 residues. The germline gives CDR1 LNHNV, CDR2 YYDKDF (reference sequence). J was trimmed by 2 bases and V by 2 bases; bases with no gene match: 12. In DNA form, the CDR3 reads TGTGCCACCAGCAGATTGCTCTTGGCTAGCGGGTCCACAGATACGCAGTATTTT. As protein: CATSRLLLASGSTDTQYF.

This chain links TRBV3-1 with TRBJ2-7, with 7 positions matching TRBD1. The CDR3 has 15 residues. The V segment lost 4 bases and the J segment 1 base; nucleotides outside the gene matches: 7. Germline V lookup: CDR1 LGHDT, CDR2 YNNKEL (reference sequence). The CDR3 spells CASSLTGQYSYEQYF. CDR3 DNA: TGTGCCAGCAGCCTCACGGGACAGTATTCCTACGAGCAGTACTTC.

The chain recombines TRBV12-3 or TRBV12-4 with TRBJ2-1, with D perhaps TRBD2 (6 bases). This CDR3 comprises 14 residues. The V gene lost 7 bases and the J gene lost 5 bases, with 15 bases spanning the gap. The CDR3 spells CASTEASVHNEQFF. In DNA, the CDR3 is TGTGCCAGCACCGAGGCTAGCGTTCACAATGAGCAGTTCTTC.

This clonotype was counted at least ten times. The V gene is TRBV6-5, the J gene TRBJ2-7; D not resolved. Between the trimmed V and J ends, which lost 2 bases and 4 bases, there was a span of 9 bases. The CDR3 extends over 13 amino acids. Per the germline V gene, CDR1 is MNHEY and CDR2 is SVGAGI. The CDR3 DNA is TGTGCCAGCAGTTACGCGAGAGGATACGAGCAGTACTTC. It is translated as CASSYARGYEQYF.

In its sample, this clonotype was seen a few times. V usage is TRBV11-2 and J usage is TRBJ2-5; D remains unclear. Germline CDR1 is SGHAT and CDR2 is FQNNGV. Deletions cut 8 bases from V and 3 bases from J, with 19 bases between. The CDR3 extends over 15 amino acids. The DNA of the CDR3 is TGTGCCAGCGTCCGTAGTAGTTTGGGCAAAGAGACCCAGTACTTC. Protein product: CASVRSSLGKETQYF.

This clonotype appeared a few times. The CDR3 coding sequence is TGTGCCACCCGCTTGGCAGATAATCTGTTTTTT. This codes for CATRLADNLFF. This sequence joins TRBV10-3 and TRBJ1-4, with no clear D. V was shortened by 10 bases and J by 14 bases, with 17 bases between the two germline ends. The CDR3 spans 11 residues. The germline V gene encodes CDR1 ENHRY and CDR2 SYGVKD.

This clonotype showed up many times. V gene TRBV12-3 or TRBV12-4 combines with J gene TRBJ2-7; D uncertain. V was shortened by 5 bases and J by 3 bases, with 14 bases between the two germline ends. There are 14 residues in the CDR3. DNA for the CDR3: TGTGCCAGCAGTATGACCCTACGGGTCTACGAGCAGTACTTC. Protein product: CASSMTLRVYEQYF.

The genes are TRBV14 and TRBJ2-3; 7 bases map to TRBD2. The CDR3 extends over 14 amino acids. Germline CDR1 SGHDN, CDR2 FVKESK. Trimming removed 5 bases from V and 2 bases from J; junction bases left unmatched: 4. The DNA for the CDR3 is TGTGCCAGCAGCGATACTAGCGACACAGATACGCAGTATTTT. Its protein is CASSDTSDTDTQYF.

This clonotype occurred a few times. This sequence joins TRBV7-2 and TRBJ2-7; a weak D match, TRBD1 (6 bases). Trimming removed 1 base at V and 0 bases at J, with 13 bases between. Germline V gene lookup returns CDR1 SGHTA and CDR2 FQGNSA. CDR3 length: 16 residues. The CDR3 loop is CASSLDRDTSSYEQYF. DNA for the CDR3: TGTGCCAGCAGCTTAGACCGGGACACCAGCTCCTACGAGCAGTACTTC. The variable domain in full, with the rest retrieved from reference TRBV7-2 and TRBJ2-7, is GAGVSQSPSNKVTEKGKDVELRCDPISGHTALYWYRQSLGQGLEFLIYFQGNSAPDKSGLPSDRFSAERTGGSVSTLTIQRTQQEDSAVYLCASSLDRDTSSYEQYFGPGTRLTVT.

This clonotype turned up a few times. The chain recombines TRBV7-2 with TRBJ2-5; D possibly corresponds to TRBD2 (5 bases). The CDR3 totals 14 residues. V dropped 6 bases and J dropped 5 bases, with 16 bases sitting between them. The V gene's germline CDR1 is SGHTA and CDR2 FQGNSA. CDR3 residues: CASSFFSGSETQYF. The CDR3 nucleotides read TGTGCCAGCAGTTTCTTTTCGGGGTCTGAGACCCAGTACTTC.

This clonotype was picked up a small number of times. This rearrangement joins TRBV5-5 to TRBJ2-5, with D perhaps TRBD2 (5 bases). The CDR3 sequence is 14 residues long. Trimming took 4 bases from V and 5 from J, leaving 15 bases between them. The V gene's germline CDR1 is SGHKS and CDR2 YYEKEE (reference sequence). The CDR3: CASSPWGPGETQYF. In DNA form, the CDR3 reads TGTGCCAGCAGCCCCTGGGGTCCGGGGGAGACCCAGTACTTC.

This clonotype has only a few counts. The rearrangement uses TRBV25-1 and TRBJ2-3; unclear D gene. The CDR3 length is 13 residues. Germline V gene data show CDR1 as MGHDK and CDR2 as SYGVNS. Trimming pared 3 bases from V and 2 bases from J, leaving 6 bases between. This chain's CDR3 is CASSEEYTDTQYF. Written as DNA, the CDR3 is TGTGCCAGCAGTGAGGAGTACACAGATACGCAGTATTTT.

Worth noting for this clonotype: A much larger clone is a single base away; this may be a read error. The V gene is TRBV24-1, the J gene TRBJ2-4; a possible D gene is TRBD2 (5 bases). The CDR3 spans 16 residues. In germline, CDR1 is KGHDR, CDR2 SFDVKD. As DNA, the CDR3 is TGTGCCACCAGTGAGCCACCCTTTCTAGCCAAAAACATTAAGTACTTC. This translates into CATSEPPFLAKNIKYF.

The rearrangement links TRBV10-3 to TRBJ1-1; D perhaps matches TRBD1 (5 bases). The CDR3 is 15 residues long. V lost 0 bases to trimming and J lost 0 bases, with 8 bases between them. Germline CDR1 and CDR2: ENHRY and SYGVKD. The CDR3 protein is CAISESVGVNTEAFF. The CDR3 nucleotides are TGTGCCATCAGTGAGTCAGTAGGGGTGAACACTGAAGCTTTCTTT.

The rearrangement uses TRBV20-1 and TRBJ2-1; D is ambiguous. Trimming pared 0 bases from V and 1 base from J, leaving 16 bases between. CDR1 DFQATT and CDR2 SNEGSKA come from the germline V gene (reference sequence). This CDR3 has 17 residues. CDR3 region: CSAREGSRLRSYNEQFF. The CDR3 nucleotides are TGCAGTGCTAGAGAGGGGTCGCGGCTACGATCCTACAATGAGCAGTTCTTC.

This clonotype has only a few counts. The CDR3: CASSYPPEQYF. The CDR3 DNA sequence: TGTGCCAGCAGTTACCCCCCCGAGCAGTACTTC. This chain links TRBV6-5 with TRBJ2-7, with D unclear. CDR1 is MNHEY, CDR2 SVGAGI, per germline. With 2 bases removed from V and 6 bases from J, the gap between germline ends came to 5 bases. This CDR3 has 11 residues.

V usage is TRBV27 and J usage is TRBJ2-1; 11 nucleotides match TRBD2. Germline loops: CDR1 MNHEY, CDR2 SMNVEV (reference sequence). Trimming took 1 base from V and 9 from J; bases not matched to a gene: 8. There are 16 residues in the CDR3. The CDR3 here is CASSLYSGRAGGEQFF. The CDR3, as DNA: TGTGCCAGCAGTTTATATAGCGGGAGGGCCGGGGGTGAGCAGTTCTTC.

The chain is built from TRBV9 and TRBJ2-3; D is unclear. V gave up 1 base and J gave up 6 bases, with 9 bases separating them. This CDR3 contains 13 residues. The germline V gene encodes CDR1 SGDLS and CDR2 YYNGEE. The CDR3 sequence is CASSVPSGDTQYF. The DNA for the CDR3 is TGTGCCAGCAGCGTACCGTCGGGCGATACGCAGTATTTT.

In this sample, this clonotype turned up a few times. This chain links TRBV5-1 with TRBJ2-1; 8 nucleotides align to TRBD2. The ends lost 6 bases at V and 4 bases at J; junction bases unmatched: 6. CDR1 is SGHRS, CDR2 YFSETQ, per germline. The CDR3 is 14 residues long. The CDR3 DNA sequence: TGCGCCAGCACGGCGGGAGGCGGTTACAATGAGCAGTTCTTC. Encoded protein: CASTAGGGYNEQFF. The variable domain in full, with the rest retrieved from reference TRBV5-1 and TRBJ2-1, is KAGVTQTPRYLIKTRGQQVTLSCSPISGHRSVSWYQQTPGQGLQFLFEYFSETQRNKGNFPGRFSGRQFSNSRSEMNVSTLELGDSALYLCASTAGGGYNEQFFGPGTRLTVL.

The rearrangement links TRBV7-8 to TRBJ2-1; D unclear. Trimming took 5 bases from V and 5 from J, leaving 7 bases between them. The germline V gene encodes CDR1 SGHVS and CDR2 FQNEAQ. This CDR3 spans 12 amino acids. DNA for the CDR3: TGTGCCAGCAGCACCCGGAACAATGAGCAGTTCTTC. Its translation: CASSTRNNEQFF.

CDR3 sequence (DNA): TGTGCCAGCTCACCGAGCGGGAGCCCCAAACCTCAGTACTTC. Protein: CASSPSGSPKPQYF. The rearrangement links TRBV18 to TRBJ2-4, with 8 bases lining up with TRBD2. The CDR3 runs to 14 residues. Losses at the gene ends were 3 bases for V and 12 bases for J; bases not matched to a gene: 10. Germline V gene sequence: CDR1 KGHSH, CDR2 LQKENI.

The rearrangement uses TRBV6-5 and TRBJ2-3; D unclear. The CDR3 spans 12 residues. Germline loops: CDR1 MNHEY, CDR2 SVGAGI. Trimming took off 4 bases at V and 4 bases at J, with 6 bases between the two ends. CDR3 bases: TGTGCCAGCAGTTCCCAAGCAGATACGCAGTATTTT. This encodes CASSSQADTQYF.

The CDR3: CASSFVGRNTIYF. Here the CDR3 DNA reads TGTGCCAGCAGTTTTGTAGGGAGAAACACCATATATTTT. The rearrangement uses TRBV28 and TRBJ1-3; D is unresolved. The CDR3 covers 13 residues. Trimming pared 3 bases from V and 5 bases from J, leaving 8 bases between. CDR1 MDHEN and CDR2 SYDVKM come from the germline V gene. Combining the CDR3 with reference TRBV28 and TRBJ1-3 gives the whole variable domain DVKVTQSSRYLVKRTGEKVFLECVQDMDHENMFWYRQDPGLGLRLIYFSYDVKMKEKGDIPEGYSVSREKKERFSLILESASTNQTSMYLCASSFVGRNTIYFGEGSWLTVV.

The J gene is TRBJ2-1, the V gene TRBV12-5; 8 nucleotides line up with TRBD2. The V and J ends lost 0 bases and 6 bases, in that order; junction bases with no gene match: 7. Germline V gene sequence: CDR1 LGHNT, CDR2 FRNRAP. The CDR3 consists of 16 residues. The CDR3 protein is CASGLVLAGGPNEQFF. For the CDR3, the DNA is TGTGCTAGTGGTTTGGTACTGGCGGGAGGCCCCAATGAGCAGTTCTTC.

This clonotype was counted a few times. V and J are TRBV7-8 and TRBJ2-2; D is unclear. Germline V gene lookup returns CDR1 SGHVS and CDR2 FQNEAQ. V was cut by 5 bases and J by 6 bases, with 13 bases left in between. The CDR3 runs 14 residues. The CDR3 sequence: CASSAPRYPGELFF. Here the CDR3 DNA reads TGTGCCAGCAGCGCCCCTCGATACCCCGGGGAGCTGTTTTTT.

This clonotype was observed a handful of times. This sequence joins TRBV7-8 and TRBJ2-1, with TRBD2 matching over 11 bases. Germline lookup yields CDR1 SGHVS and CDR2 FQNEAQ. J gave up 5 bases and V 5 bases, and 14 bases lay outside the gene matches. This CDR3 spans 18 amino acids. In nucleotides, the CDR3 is TGTGCCAGCAGCCTCACCAGGCTACTAGCGGGAGCTCACAATGAGCAGTTCTTC. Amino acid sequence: CASSLTRLLAGAHNEQFF.